This TCR beta chain was identified in a study of shared clonotypes between healthy human individuals. TCRdb's table, derived via immunoSEQ multiplex PCR, lists solely in-frame clones and lacks some. The sample records about 2.3 million clones, 85% to 95% being singletons. Only Caucasian adults living in Nashville, Tennessee served as donors. A CD45RA+ naive subset and a CD45RA-negative memory subset were split from CD4+ cells. This CDR3 has 14 residues. V was pared by 5 bases and J by 1 base, with 9 bases between. Germline CDR1 and CDR2: SGDLS and YYNGEE. The source is a man between 18 and 35 years old in good health. Some clones in this sample may be carry-over from other donors' samples. Sequenced: naive CD4+ T cells from PBMCs. Sample subset: CD45RA+ positively selected. The chain couples TRBV9 to TRBJ1-4; no clear D. As DNA, the CDR3 is TGTGCCAGCAGTACTGTGGGAACTAATGAAAAACTGTTTTTT. Protein product: CASSTVGTNEKLFF. Looking up the rest from reference TRBV9 and TRBJ1-4 gives the full variable domain: DSGVTQTPKHLITATGQRVTLRCSPRSGDLSVYWYQQSLDQGLQFLIQYYNGEERAKGNILERFSAQQFPDLHSELNLSSLELGDSALYFCASSTVGTNEKLFFGSGTQLSVL.